This section outlines one T cell receptor beta chain sequence together with its context. Its antigen is not known. The germline V gene encodes CDR1 MNHEY and CDR2 SVGAGI. V was pared by 0 bases and J by 13 bases, with 13 bases between. CDR3 length: 14 amino acids. The assay was immunoSEQ multiplex PCR, and TCRdb's table has in-frame clones only and misses some. Of 25,000 to 35,000 clones in the sample, about nine tenths were seen once. This entry is derived from a study of T cell responses to AZD1222 COVID-19 vaccine. Study at large: Pooled together were second doses at about 4 or about 12 weeks. Study observations and caveats: Clonal diversity was possibly underestimated, and the donors were mostly white British, with more females. The study reported that nearly half of spike-specific TCRs target unmutated variant regions.

The material was peripheral blood, obtained on day 0 of AZD1222 vaccination. This chain connects TRBV6-5 to TRBJ1-6; D unresolved. The source of this sequence is an adult in good health. The CDR3 DNA reads TGTGCCAGCAGTTACTCGGACTTTGGGAGGCCCCTCCACTTT. Protein: CASSYSDFGRPLHF.